This TCR beta chain originates from a study of vaccination and CD4 T cells after COVID-19. Study results and limitations: Reactive clone data from convalescent patients indicated a median of about 86% appearing only post-vaccination.

For this clonotype: Its cognate antigen is unknown.

Once obtained from cultured CD4+ T cells, the DNA was sequenced using the Oncomine TCR Beta short-read assay. TCRdb ran MiXCR on the PCR reads and lists one entry per CDR3 protein. The sample records 20,000 or so distinct CDR3 sequences, just under 45% being singletons. Deletions cut 6 bases from V and 4 bases from J, with 12 bases between. This CDR3 has 13 residues. The treatment denotes: roughly 10-day PBMC culture with coronavirus spike peptide pools or control peptides (ViraFEST assay). The source is a human donor who had recovered from COVID-19. The chain joins TRBV12-3 or TRBV12-4 to TRBJ1-2; the D is unclear. Sequenced material: CD4+ T cells from blood, cultured in vitro. CDR3 DNA sequence: TGTGCCAGCAGCCCCCGGGTCCTCTATGGCTACACCTTC. This encodes CASSPRVLYGYTF.